This paragraph covers one T cell receptor (beta chain) sequence. The antigen it recognizes is unknown. One base away there is no much larger clone; base qualities are not given. Between the V and J ends, shortened by 0 bases and 11 bases respectively, the junction contains 13 bases. The CDR3 covers 13 residues, taking in both the cysteine and the phenylalanine. Only the CDR3 DNA stays, 39 bases, in frame from base 1. For CDR1 and CDR2, the germline V gene lists SGHDN and FVKESK. The data are from a study of cytomegalovirus exposure and HLA in healthy donors (dated by TCRdb to the late 2010s). Notes on the research overall: An earlier analysis of about 560 of the donors reported about 280 Gb of sequence data and 95 million to 140 million unique TCR beta sequences obtained from some 170 million T cells. High-throughput TCR immunosequencing, statistical association of individual TCRs with disease status, and machine learning were combined to predict cytomegalovirus infection status. Rather than using new phenotypic data, the later analysis identified candidate immune exposures from TCR beta sequences and from how often those sequences occurred across donors. Both class I and class II loci were covered by HLA typing, at four-digit resolution. The study profiled the T cell repertoires of hundreds of subjects by immunosequencing and related them to cytomegalovirus serostatus. A later analysis re-examined previously published TCR beta repertoires from just over 650 donors and added high-resolution HLA genotyping to investigate patterns of TCR occurrence. The study aimed to test whether cataloging public T cell receptors could reveal signatures of past pathogen exposure. On average, roughly 200,000 unique TCR beta nucleotide sequences were sequenced per donor among a few hundred genotyped donors of the cohort, with approximately 18% of those sequences being non-productive. Donor age, sex, ethnicity and CMV serostatus were compiled alongside the repertoire data. In addition to the first cohort of roughly 670 subjects, a separate validation cohort of approximately 120 different subjects was used. An earlier analysis of roughly 580 of the donors used high-throughput TCR beta sequencing to judge whether each TCR beta V gene segment behaved as functional or pseudogenic. Roughly five DR-DQ haplotypes were handled as single units for association and clustering, since linkage in the cohort was strong. In a later genetic analysis, genome-wide SNP genotypes for about 65% of the 666 donors were used, and that subset was treated as a discovery cohort. Among the approximately 420 genotyped donors, roughly 80% belonged to the genetic ancestry cluster associated with self-reported Caucasian donors. Typing coverage varied by locus: about 620-640 donors for A, B, C, DRB1 and DQB1; 500 to 550 for DQA1; approximately 570 for DPA1; roughly 450 for DPB1. Roughly 300 gigabases of sequencing data and 70 million to 100 million unique TCR sequences were included in an early release covering about 620 HLA-typed donors. All discovery cohort repertoires had been generated using a single sequencing platform.

Summary of the overall study and its limitations: About 17 rarely observed V segments, including chromosome 9 orphons, were excluded from the earlier analysis of approximately 500 of the donors because counts were too low. Correlated functional status among segregating V segments might reflect linkage disequilibrium, but an unknown experimental factor could not be ruled out. A later analysis found that TCR association rates varied across HLA loci, with DRB1 alleles showing the most associated TCRs and HLA-C alleles the fewest. In both the original and validation cohorts, the classifier was reported to diagnose cytomegalovirus status with high specificity and sensitivity. Most TCR sequences were seen in very few donors, while some public TCRs were found in many individuals. Some IMGT-functional V segments, including TRBV6-2 and TRBV6-3, could not be distinguished by the 87-base-pair reads and were therefore excluded. For the cohort, immune exposure information was limited to CMV serostatus. A cluster of highly shared sequence variants was judged likely to be a technical artifact of the sequencing pipeline. Because HLA typing was unavailable for some donors at each locus, only the typed subset was used in association tests. At a false discovery rate of 0.05, a later analysis linked approximately 18,000 TCR beta sequences to specific HLA alleles. A later analysis found that HLA-associated TCR beta chains were more clonally expanded and had lower generation probabilities than equally common non-associated chains. The study listed approximately 150 TCR beta chains as associated with cytomegalovirus. In a later genetic analysis, a missense DCLRE1C variant was associated with V-gene and J-gene trimming of TCR beta chains, and the association was replicated in an independent cohort. Roughly uniform sequencing depth across donors was assumed in presence/absence analyses, although this assumption may not hold. A further reported finding was that TCR beta sequences accurately predicted the HLA-A and HLA-B alleles for most subjects in the first cohort. In an earlier analysis of some 640 of the donors, most TCR beta V segments were observed in productive rearrangements about 87% or about 30% of the time, broadly matching IMGT annotations. When HLA alleles, especially DR and DQ, strongly co-occurred, TCR associations were difficult to assign to individual alleles. In a later analysis, several top co-occurrence clusters were reported to appear linked to parvovirus B19, influenza, CMV and Epstein-Barr virus. In vitro tests confirmed that a few of the cytomegalovirus-associated TCR beta chains recognize cytomegalovirus antigens. According to a later genetic analysis, donors in an Asian-associated ancestry cluster had fewer N-insertions in productive TCRs than the approximately 700-donor mean. The cohort was sequenced for TCR beta chains only, and without alpha or paired-chain data the features that could be detected were limited. It was suggested by the authors that the approach could potentially be generalized to other disease states and immunological phenotypes. In a later analysis, most CMV-associated TCR beta chains were found to appear HLA-restricted, with HLA associations seemingly driven largely by CMV exposure.

The cohort was made up of 666 healthy bone marrow donors. All cohort members were sampled while nominally healthy, although unrecorded immune exposures were likely present. The donor was CMV seropositive and belonged to the group of more than 250 seropositive cohort members. Every donor gave a peripheral blood sample, and the peripheral blood mononuclear cells from that sample were used for TCR beta sequencing. Genomic DNA was extracted from the blood cell samples with the Qiagen DNeasy Blood Extraction Kit. The library was generated by the immunoSEQ multiplex PCR assay. A mixture of 60 forward primers for TCR Vbeta segments and 13 reverse primers for TCR Jbeta segments was used in the multiplex PCR. The CDR3 region of rearranged TCR beta genes was amplified from genomic DNA with a multiplex PCR assay. Amplified TCR beta libraries were sequenced as 87-base-pair reads on the Illumina HiSeq System. The original methods were these. A later analysis tallied around 80 million unique TCR beta chains across the 700 or so repertoires, and around 9.9 million of those chains were shared by two or more donors. Raw reads were error-corrected and collapsed into unique sequences by a nearest-neighbor algorithm in which closely related sequences were merged to remove PCR and sequencing errors. CDR3 sequences were aligned to IMGT reference sequences to assign V, D and J gene segments. For a sequence to be retained, a match of at least six nucleotides was required to both a V gene segment and a J gene segment. Rearrangements were called productive when the CDR3 lacked stop codons and stayed in frame with V and J; all others were non-productive. CDR3 was defined according to IMGT convention as the region running from the second conserved V-encoded cysteine to the conserved J-encoded phenylalanine. The earlier analysis of about 620 of the donors excluded sequences that lacked an unambiguous match to a single V gene segment. An earlier analysis of 587 of the donors called V segments functional above 56.7% productive rearrangements and segregating when the between-donor standard deviation exceeded 5%. A statistical classification framework was developed to diagnose cytomegalovirus status using the catalog of TCR beta chain sequences. V and J gene assignment, in a later analysis, came from comparing TCR nucleotide sequences with IMGT/GENE-DB human TR gene sequences. The TCRdist pipeline was used in a later analysis to assign CDR3 sequences and most-parsimonious VDJ recombination scenarios. In a later analysis, each TCR beta chain was defined by its CDR3 amino acid sequence together with its V-gene family, and reads without a unique V-gene family were excluded. As a way to deal with suspected cross-contamination and a sequencing artifact, a later analysis dropped 450 to 700 nucleotide sequences that were highly shared and had low generation probability. A later analysis calculated a clonal expansion index for each public chain from normalized within-repertoire ranks of inferred template counts. A later analysis computed generation probabilities with a VDJ recombination model fitted to out-of-frame rearrangements, and checked the results against IGoR. Hypergeometric tests were used in a later analysis to score TCR-TCR, TCR-HLA and TCR-CMV co-occurrence, with a repertoire-size bias correction applied to the TCR pairs. False discovery rates were estimated in a later analysis by permuting HLA or CMV assignments 20 times. In a later analysis, co-occurring TCRs were grouped with DBSCAN, and TCRdist sequence similarity was added when clustering was performed within HLA-allele-positive subsets. Repertoires with fewer than 30,000 or more than 120,000 public chains were left out of co-occurrence clustering, as were roughly five repertoires with anomalous nucleotide sharing. TCRdb obtained this table from immuneACCESS and retained in-frame rearrangements with V and J assigned. These tables miss some clones; where compared with another copy, unresolved V genes account for less than half of the shortfall, and the remainder is unexplained. V and J calls and clone size are given by that table; D and trimming were obtained from the DNA. The sample has over 85,000 clones on record, 60% to 80% of them singletons. Around a tenth of the sample is held by the ten biggest clonotypes.

The material sequenced was PBMCs. The source is a male donor in good health and CMV-seropositive. The chain was built from TRBV14 and TRBJ1-1; the D segment could be TRBD1, given 5 matching bases. This receptor has the CDR3 CASSQDRWEGAFF. The DNA reads as follows: TGTGCCAGCAGCCAAGATAGGTGGGAGGGGGCTTTCTTT.